These 3 T cell receptor beta chains were all obtained from the same sample, sequenced in a study of CD8 T cells in Susac syndrome. RNA in amounts of roughly 0.5 to 1 ug was reverse transcribed with random hexamers. TCRdb reprocessed the immunoSEQ multiplex PCR reads with MiXCR, giving one entry per CDR3 protein. This sample has 75,000 to 80,000 distinct CDR3 sequences; approximately 94% occur once, and the top ten carry 0.52%. The sequenced sample consisted of CD8+ T cells from PBMCs. The receptors were sampled from a human donor with Susac syndrome.

This chain uses TRBV6-1 with TRBJ1-1; 8 bases map to TRBD1. Germline CDR1 and CDR2: MNHNS and SASEGT. The CDR3 length is 17 residues. J lost 0 bases, V lost 6 bases, and 12 bases had no gene match. Written as DNA, the CDR3 is TGTGCCAGCAGCCTGAGACATCCGGGACAGGTGAACACTGAAGCTTTCTTT. This encodes CASSLRHPGQVNTEAFF.

CDR3 amino acids: CASSGYTEAFF. The CDR3 region has the DNA TGTGCCAGCAGTGGCTACACTGAAGCTTTCTTT. The V call is TRBV6-2 or TRBV6-3, the J call TRBJ1-1; the D is unclear. Germline CDR1 reads MNHEY; CDR2 reads SVGEGT. V lost 5 bases and J 3 bases, leaving 4 bases between the germline ends. The CDR3 runs 11 residues.

The chain couples TRBV28 to TRBJ1-6, with 9 bases matching TRBD1. CDR1 is MDHEN and CDR2 is SYDVKM in the germline V gene. Trimming cost V 5 bases and J 10 bases; bases outside gene matches: 9. The CDR3 is 15 residues long. The CDR3 spells CASSPRDRVWSPLHF. In nucleotides, the CDR3 is TGTGCCAGCAGTCCACGGGACAGGGTTTGGTCACCCCTCCACTTT. Full variable domain (missing parts from reference TRBV28 and TRBJ1-6): DVKVTQSSRYLVKRTGEKVFLECVQDMDHENMFWYRQDPGLGLRLIYFSYDVKMKEKGDIPEGYSVSREKKERFSLILESASTNQTSMYLCASSPRDRVWSPLHFGNGTRLTVT.